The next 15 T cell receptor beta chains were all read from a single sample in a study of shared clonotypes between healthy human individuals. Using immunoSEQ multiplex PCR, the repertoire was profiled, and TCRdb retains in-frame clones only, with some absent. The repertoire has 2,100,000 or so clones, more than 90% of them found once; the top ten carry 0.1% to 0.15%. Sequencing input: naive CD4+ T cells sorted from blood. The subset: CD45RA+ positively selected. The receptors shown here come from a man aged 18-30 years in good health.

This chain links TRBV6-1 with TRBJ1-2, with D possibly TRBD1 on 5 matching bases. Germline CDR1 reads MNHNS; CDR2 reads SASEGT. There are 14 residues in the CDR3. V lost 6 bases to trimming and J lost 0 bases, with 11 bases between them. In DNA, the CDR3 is TGTGCCAGCAGGCACGGGGGTACTAACTATGGCTACACCTTC. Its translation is CASRHGGTNYGYTF.

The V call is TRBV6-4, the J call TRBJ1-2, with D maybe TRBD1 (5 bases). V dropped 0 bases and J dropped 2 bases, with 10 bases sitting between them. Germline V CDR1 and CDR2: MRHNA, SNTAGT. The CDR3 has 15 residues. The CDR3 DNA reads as TGTGCCAGCAGTGACTCGGGGTCAGGGAACTATGGCTACACCTTC. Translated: CASSDSGSGNYGYTF.

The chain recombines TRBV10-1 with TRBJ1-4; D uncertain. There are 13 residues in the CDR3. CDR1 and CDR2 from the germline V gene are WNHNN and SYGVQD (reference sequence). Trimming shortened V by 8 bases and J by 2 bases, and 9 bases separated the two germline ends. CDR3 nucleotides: TGCGCCAGCGCGGGTTCGACTAATGAAAAACTGTTTTTT. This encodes CASAGSTNEKLFF.

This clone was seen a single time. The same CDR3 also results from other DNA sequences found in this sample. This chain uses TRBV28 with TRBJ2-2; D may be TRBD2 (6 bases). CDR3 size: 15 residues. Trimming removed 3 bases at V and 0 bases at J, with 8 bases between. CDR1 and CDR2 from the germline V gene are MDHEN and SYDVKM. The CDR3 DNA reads TGTGCCAGCAGTTTCGGGGGAACGAACACCGGGGAGCTGTTTTTT. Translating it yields CASSFGGTNTGELFF.

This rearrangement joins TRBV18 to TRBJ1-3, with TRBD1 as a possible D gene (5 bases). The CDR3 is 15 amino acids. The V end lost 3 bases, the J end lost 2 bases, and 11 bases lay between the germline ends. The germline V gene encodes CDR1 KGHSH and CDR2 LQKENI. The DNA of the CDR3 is TGTGCCAGCTCACCGACGTCGGGGGCTGGAAACACCATATATTTT. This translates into CASSPTSGAGNTIYF. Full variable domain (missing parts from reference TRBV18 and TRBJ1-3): NAGVMQNPRHLVRRRGQEARLRCSPMKGHSHVYWYRQLPEEGLKFMVYLQKENIIDESGMPKERFSAEFPKEGPSILRIQQVVRGDSAAYFCASSPTSGAGNTIYFGEGSWLTVV.

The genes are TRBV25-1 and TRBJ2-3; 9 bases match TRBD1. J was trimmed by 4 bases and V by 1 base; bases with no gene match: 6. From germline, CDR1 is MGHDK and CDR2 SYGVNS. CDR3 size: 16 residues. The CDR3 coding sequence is TGTGCCAGCAGTGAATCCGGGACAGGGTTTTCAGATACGCAGTATTTT. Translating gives CASSESGTGFSDTQYF.

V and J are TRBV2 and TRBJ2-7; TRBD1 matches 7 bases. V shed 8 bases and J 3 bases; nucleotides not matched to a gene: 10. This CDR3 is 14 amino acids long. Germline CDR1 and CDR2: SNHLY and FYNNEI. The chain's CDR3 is CASCRDSGFYEQYF. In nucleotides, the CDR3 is TGTGCCAGCTGCCGGGACAGCGGTTTCTACGAGCAGTACTTC.

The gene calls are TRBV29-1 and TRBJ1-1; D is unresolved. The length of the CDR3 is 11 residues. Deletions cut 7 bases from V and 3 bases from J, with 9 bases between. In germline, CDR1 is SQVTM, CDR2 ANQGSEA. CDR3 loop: CSGSRDTEAFF. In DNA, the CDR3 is TGCAGCGGCTCAAGAGACACTGAAGCTTTCTTT.

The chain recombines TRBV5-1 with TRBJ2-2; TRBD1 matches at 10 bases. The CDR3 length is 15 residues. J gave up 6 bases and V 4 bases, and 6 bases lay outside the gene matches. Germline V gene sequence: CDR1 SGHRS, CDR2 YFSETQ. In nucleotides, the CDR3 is TGCGCCAGCAGCAGGGACAGGGGTGAATCCGGGGAGCTGTTTTTT. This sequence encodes CASSRDRGESGELFF.

CDR3 residues: CAWSVGQLIQETQYF. Here the CDR3 DNA reads TGTGCCTGGAGTGTGGGACAGCTGATCCAAGAGACCCAGTACTTC. The chain recombines TRBV30 with TRBJ2-5, with 7 bases aligning to TRBD1. The length of the CDR3 is 15 residues. V gave up 0 bases and J gave up 1 base; unmatched junction bases: 5. Germline V gene sequence: CDR1 GTSNPN, CDR2 SVGIG (reference sequence). Drawing the rest from reference TRBV30 and TRBJ2-5, the complete variable domain is SQTIHQWPATLVQPVGSPLSLECTVEGTSNPNLYWYRQAAGRGLQLLFYSVGIGQISSEVPQNLSASRPQDRQFILSSKKLLLSDSGFYLCAWSVGQLIQETQYFGPGTRLLVL.

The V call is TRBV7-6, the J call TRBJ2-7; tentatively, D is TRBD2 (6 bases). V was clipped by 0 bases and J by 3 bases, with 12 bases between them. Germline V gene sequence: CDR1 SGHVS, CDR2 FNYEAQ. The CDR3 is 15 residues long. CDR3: CASSLAGGSHYEQYF. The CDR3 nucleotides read TGTGCCAGCAGCTTAGCTGGAGGGTCCCACTACGAGCAGTACTTC.

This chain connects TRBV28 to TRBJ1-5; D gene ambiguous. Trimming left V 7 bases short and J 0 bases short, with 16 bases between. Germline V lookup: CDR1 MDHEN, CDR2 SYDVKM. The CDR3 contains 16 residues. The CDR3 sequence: CASTPGGPYSNQPQHF. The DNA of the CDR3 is TGTGCCAGCACCCCGGGAGGGCCCTATAGCAATCAGCCCCAGCATTTT.

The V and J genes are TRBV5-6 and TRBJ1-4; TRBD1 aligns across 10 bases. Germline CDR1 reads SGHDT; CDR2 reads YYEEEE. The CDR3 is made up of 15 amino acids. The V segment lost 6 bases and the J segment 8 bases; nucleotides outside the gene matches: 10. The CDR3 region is CASTLWGTGVEKLFF. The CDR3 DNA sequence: TGTGCCAGCACTTTGTGGGGGACAGGGGTCGAAAAACTGTTTTTT.

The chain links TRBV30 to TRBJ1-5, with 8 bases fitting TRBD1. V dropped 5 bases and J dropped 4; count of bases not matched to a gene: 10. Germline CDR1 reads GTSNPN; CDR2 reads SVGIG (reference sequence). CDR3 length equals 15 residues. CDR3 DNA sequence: TGTGCCTGGCGCCCCCCCGGACAGGGAAATCAGCCCCAGCATTTT. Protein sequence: CAWRPPGQGNQPQHF.

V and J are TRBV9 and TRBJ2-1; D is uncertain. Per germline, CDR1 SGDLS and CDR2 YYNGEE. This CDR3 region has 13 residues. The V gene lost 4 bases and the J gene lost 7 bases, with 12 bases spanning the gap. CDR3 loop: CASSPTMGNEQFF. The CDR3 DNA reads TGTGCCAGCAGCCCAACTATGGGAAATGAGCAGTTCTTC. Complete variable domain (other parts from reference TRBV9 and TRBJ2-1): DSGVTQTPKHLITATGQRVTLRCSPRSGDLSVYWYQQSLDQGLQFLIQYYNGEERAKGNILERFSAQQFPDLHSELNLSSLELGDSALYFCASSPTMGNEQFFGPGTRLTVL.